Shown below are 25 T cell receptor beta chains from a single sample sequenced in a study of blood T cells in healthy people across ages. The use of a sample-barcoded 5' primer and a J-beta primer mix characterized a second PCR of about 6 to 11 cycles. TCRdb passed the 5' RACE reads through MiXCR, listing each CDR3 protein once. This table holds 380,000 or so distinct CDR3 sequences, 45% to 65% found once. Sample: blood. All receptors come from a man in his sixties in good health.

The V and J genes are TRBV5-1 and TRBJ2-3; TRBD2 matches 13 bases. V shed 4 bases, J shed 5 bases, and the junction held 7 bases outside the gene matches. Germline V gene sequence: CDR1 SGHRS, CDR2 YFSETQ. The CDR3 loop spans 16 amino acids. CDR3 region: CASSIQLAGGRDTQYF. CDR3 in DNA: TGCGCCAGCAGCATACAACTAGCGGGGGGGAGAGATACGCAGTATTTT.

This clonotype appeared once. Given a much more abundant clone one base away, this may be a read error. The J gene is TRBJ1-2, the V gene TRBV6-2 or TRBV6-3; possibly TRBD1 for D (5 bases). CDR3 length equals 12 residues. Trimming stripped 5 bases from V and 3 bases from J, with 7 bases between. Germline lookup yields CDR1 MNHEY and CDR2 SVGEGT. In DNA, the CDR3 is TGTGCCAGCAGTAAGGGGTACTATGGCTACACCTTC. Translated, it gives CASSKGYYGYTF.

This clonotype was counted a few times. The V call is TRBV7-2, the J call TRBJ1-2, with D possibly TRBD1 on 5 matching bases. Germline assignment: CDR1 SGHTA and CDR2 FQGNSA. The CDR3 loop spans 16 amino acids. Deletions cut 4 bases from V and 4 bases from J, with 19 bases between. The CDR3 sequence: CASSYVGGATGYGYTF. The CDR3 nucleotides read TGTGCCAGCAGCTACGTGGGGGGAGCCACCGGCTATGGCTACACCTTC. The entire variable domain, with the rest obtained from reference TRBV7-2 and TRBJ1-2, is as follows: GAGVSQSPSNKVTEKGKDVELRCDPISGHTALYWYRQSLGQGLEFLIYFQGNSAPDKSGLPSDRFSAERTGGSVSTLTIQRTQQEDSAVYLCASSYVGGATGYGYTFGSGTRLTVV.

The rearrangement links TRBV20-1 to TRBJ1-6, with D perhaps matching TRBD1 (5 bases). In germline, CDR1 is DFQATT, CDR2 SNEGSKA (reference sequence). This CDR3 has 14 amino acids. Trimming pared 6 bases from V and 4 bases from J, leaving 13 bases between. In DNA, the CDR3 is TGCAGTGCCCAACAGGAGAATTATAATTCACCCCTCCACTTT. Its translation: CSAQQENYNSPLHF.

This chain connects TRBV12-3 or TRBV12-4 to TRBJ2-3, with 12 bases identical to TRBD2. Germline trimming cut 5 bases from V and 9 bases from J; bases unmatched to any gene: 18. There are 18 residues in the CDR3. CDR3: CASSPQTSGSGASRTQYF. CDR3 coding DNA: TGTGCCAGCAGTCCCCAGACTAGCGGGAGCGGGGCCTCAAGGACGCAGTATTTT.

V usage is TRBV12-3 or TRBV12-4 and J usage is TRBJ2-4, with a tentative D call TRBD2 (5 bases). V was clipped by 4 bases and J by 0 bases, with 13 bases between them. This CDR3 comprises 16 residues. The CDR3 DNA follows: TGTGCCAGCAGTTATGCGGACTCTCAAGCCAAAAACATTCAGTACTTC. Encoded protein: CASSYADSQAKNIQYF.

This chain links TRBV12-3 or TRBV12-4 with TRBJ2-5; D uncertain. The CDR3 length is 14 residues. The germline V and J ends were trimmed by 6 bases and 1 base, with 12 bases remaining between them. In DNA form, the CDR3 reads TGTGCCAGCAGCGGCAATAGCCTCCAAGAGACCCAGTACTTC. The encoded protein is CASSGNSLQETQYF.

The chain recombines TRBV12-3 or TRBV12-4 with TRBJ1-2, with no clear D. CDR3 length: 14 residues. Trimming took off 1 base at V and 4 bases at J, with 10 bases between the two ends. The CDR3 region has the DNA TGTGCCAGCAGTTTAGTTCAGGCCAGCTATGGCTACACCTTC. As protein: CASSLVQASYGYTF.

The genes are TRBV7-2 and TRBJ2-7; no clear D. Germline V gene lookup returns CDR1 SGHTA and CDR2 FQGNSA. Trimming took 5 bases from V and 3 from J, leaving 8 bases between them. CDR3 size: 12 residues. The chain's CDR3 is CASSPGHYEQYF. Here the CDR3 DNA reads TGTGCCAGCAGCCCCGGGCACTACGAGCAGTACTTC.

This clonotype was observed a few times. This sequence joins TRBV11-2 and TRBJ2-5, with 7 bases that match TRBD2. Germline assignment: CDR1 SGHAT and CDR2 FQNNGV. The CDR3 contains 15 residues. After removal of 2 bases from V and 0 bases from J, the junction contained 3 bases not matched to a gene. CDR3: CASSLFLADQETQYF. The CDR3 nucleotides are TGTGCCAGCAGCTTATTCCTAGCGGACCAAGAGACCCAGTACTTC.

This clonotype was recorded only once. The chain carries TRBV28 and TRBJ2-1, with 11 bases matching TRBD2. The germline CDR1 and CDR2 sequences are MDHEN and SYDVKM. Unmatched junction bases numbered 17, after V lost 7 bases and J lost 15 bases. This CDR3 has 15 amino acids. CDR3 sequence: CASNSLAGERETRFF. Here the CDR3 DNA reads TGTGCCAGCAACTCACTAGCGGGAGAAAGAGAGACCCGGTTCTTC.

The chain joins TRBV6-2 or TRBV6-3 to TRBJ2-7; the D gene is possibly TRBD2 (6 bases). Germline CDR1 MNHEY, CDR2 SVGEGT. The CDR3 is 14 amino acids. V gave up 5 bases and J gave up 7 bases, with 18 bases separating them. In DNA form, the CDR3 reads TGTGCCAGCAGTCCCCGGGGGTCGAGCAGGGAGCAGTACTTC. As protein: CASSPRGSSREQYF.

This clonotype was seen a handful of times. An end of the junction does not agree with germline; a read error may underlie this. V usage is TRBV20-1 and J usage is TRBJ2-7; D gene uncertain. The length of the CDR3 is 13 residues. CDR1 is DFQATT and CDR2 is SNEGSKA in the germline V gene (reference sequence). The CDR3 region has the DNA TGCAGTGCCAGAGACCCGAGCTCCTACGAGCAGTACTTC. It codes for CSARDPSSYEQYF.

The rearrangement uses TRBV10-3 and TRBJ2-3; maybe TRBD1 (6 bases). V was trimmed by 4 bases and J by 3 bases, leaving 11 bases between them. The CDR3 is 14 residues long. CDR1 and CDR2 from the germline V gene are ENHRY and SYGVKD. CDR3 sequence reads: CAISGDTQTDTQYF. Written as DNA, the CDR3 is TGTGCCATCAGTGGGGACACCCAAACAGATACGCAGTATTTT.

V and J are TRBV27 and TRBJ2-3, with D possibly being TRBD2 (5 bases). Germline values: CDR1 MNHEY, CDR2 SMNVEV (reference sequence). V shed 2 bases and J shed 4 bases, with 10 bases lying between them. The CDR3 is 14 residues long. The CDR3 DNA sequence: TGTGCCAGCAGTTTAACAAGCGGTCCAGATACGCAGTATTTT. Translating gives CASSLTSGPDTQYF.

This clonotype was counted at least ten times. The V call is TRBV7-2, the J call TRBJ2-7; D uncertain. CDR1 is SGHTA and CDR2 is FQGNSA in the germline V gene. The V gene lost 1 base and the J gene lost 6 bases, with 7 bases spanning the gap. CDR3 length equals 12 residues. The CDR3 DNA sequence: TGTGCCAGCAGCTTAGGAGTGGGCGAGCAGTACTTC. It translates to CASSLGVGEQYF.

The rearrangement links TRBV12-3 or TRBV12-4 to TRBJ1-4; D gene uncertain. The CDR3 consists of 16 residues. The germline V and J ends were trimmed by 4 bases and 4 bases, with 16 bases remaining between them. The CDR3 region is CASSSNQDGNNEKLFF. The DNA of the CDR3 is TGTGCCAGCAGTTCTAATCAGGACGGCAATAATGAAAAACTGTTTTTT.

V and J are TRBV5-1 and TRBJ2-3; 13 bases are shared with TRBD2. The CDR3 is 17 residues long. The V and J ends lost 4 bases and 5 bases, in that order; junction bases with no gene match: 10. Germline lookup yields CDR1 SGHRS and CDR2 YFSETQ. The CDR3 protein is CASSARRTSGGRDTQYF. CDR3 coding DNA: TGCGCCAGCAGCGCGCGGAGGACTAGCGGGGGTAGAGATACGCAGTATTTT.

The rearrangement joins TRBV27 to TRBJ2-5; no clear D gene. The DNA end is a closer match to TRBJ2-7, so the J assignment may be wrong. This CDR3 spans 12 amino acids. The germline V gene has CDR1 MNHEY and CDR2 SMNVEV (reference sequence). The CDR3 here is CASSFSTGEQYF. DNA of the CDR3: TGTGCCAGCAGTTTCTCGACCGGCGAGCAGTACTTC.

This clonotype was observed at least ten times. CDR3: CAIAPGAYEQYF. CDR3 DNA: TGTGCCATCGCGCCGGGGGCCTACGAGCAGTACTTC. The chain employs TRBV10-3 and TRBJ2-7; D might be TRBD2 (6 bases). Germline lookup yields CDR1 ENHRY and CDR2 SYGVKD. The CDR3 is 12 residues long. Trimming took off 8 bases at V and 2 bases at J, with 10 bases between the two ends.

The CDR3: CAINGDGSYEQYF. The CDR3 bases are TGTGCCATCAACGGGGACGGATCCTACGAGCAGTACTTC. The chain is built from TRBV10-3 and TRBJ2-7, with D perhaps given as TRBD1 or TRBD2 (5 bases each). Germline V gene sequence: CDR1 ENHRY, CDR2 SYGVKD. With 7 bases removed from V and 1 base from J, the gap between germline ends came to 11 bases. This CDR3 region has 13 residues.

This clonotype was found a few times. The chain combines TRBV30 with TRBJ2-5; the match to TRBD1 covers 7 bases. The germline V gene has CDR1 GTSNPN and CDR2 SVGIG (reference sequence). CDR3 size: 12 residues. The CDR3 DNA reads as TGTGCTTTCGACAGGGTCCCCTATGGGCAGTACTTC. Its translation is CAFDRVPYGQYF.

This rearrangement joins TRBV12-3 or TRBV12-4 to TRBJ2-5; 12 bases are a match to TRBD1. Trimming cost V 5 bases and J 5 bases; bases outside gene matches: 9. The CDR3 sequence is 16 residues long. The DNA for the CDR3 is TGTGCCAGCAGTCGAAAGGGACAGGGGGCGCTTGAGACCCAGTACTTC. Translating gives CASSRKGQGALETQYF.

This chain links TRBV5-8 with TRBJ2-3, with no clear D. In germline, CDR1 is SGHTS, CDR2 YDEGEE. The CDR3 is 16 amino acids. Trimming took 0 bases from V and 1 from J, leaving 12 bases between them. The CDR3 nucleotides are TGTGCCAGCAGCTTGGGCTATCAGGTGGGCACAGATACGCAGTATTTT. Translated: CASSLGYQVGTDTQYF.

This clonotype showed up just a few times. This chain joins TRBV12-3 or TRBV12-4 and TRBJ1-2, with D maybe TRBD1 (5 bases). This CDR3 is built from 13 residues. Trimming removed 3 bases from V and 4 bases from J, with 9 bases in between. Written as DNA, the CDR3 is TGTGCCAGCAGTTTTGACAGATCCTATGGCTACACCTTC. It encodes CASSFDRSYGYTF.